The 26 T cell receptor beta chains listed next were all sequenced from one sample in a study of shared clonotypes between healthy human individuals. Terminally differentiated effector memory CD45RA+ cells were excluded by CCR7 positive selection of CD45RO-negative cells. Sequenced by immunoSEQ multiplex PCR; TCRdb stores in-frame clones only, minus some. Altogether some 2,100,000 clones are present, about 93% being singletons, with the ten largest covering over 1.5%. The sequenced material came from naive CD8+ T cells from PBMCs. These receptors all stem from a man aged 18 to 30 in good health. Some clones in this sample may be carry-over from other donors' samples.

This chain uses TRBV11-2 with TRBJ2-5; 7 nucleotides line up with TRBD2. Germline V gene data show CDR1 as SGHAT and CDR2 as FQNNGV. V gave up 3 bases and J gave up 1 base; unmatched junction bases: 11. The CDR3 is 17 residues long. The CDR3 region has the DNA TGTGCCAGCAGCTTCCCTCAAGCGGGAATAACCCAAGAGACCCAGTACTTC. As protein: CASSFPQAGITQETQYF.

The J gene is TRBJ2-6, the V gene TRBV11-3; D gene unclear. This CDR3 has 15 amino acids. CDR1 and CDR2 from the germline V gene are SGHNT and YENEEA. The V gene lost 5 bases and the J gene lost 2 bases, with 10 bases spanning the gap. Here the CDR3 reads CASSPGRTGANVLTF. The DNA for the CDR3 is TGTGCCAGCAGCCCTGGGCGTACTGGGGCCAACGTCCTGACTTTC.

The rearrangement uses TRBV6-5 and TRBJ2-7; 11 nucleotides match TRBD2. V was clipped by 4 bases and J by 3 bases; unmatched bases: 2. Germline-derived CDR1 and CDR2 are MNHEY and SVGAGI. The CDR3 has 14 residues. CDR3 sequence: CASSFGTSGYEQYF. In nucleotides, the CDR3 is TGTGCCAGCAGTTTCGGGACTAGCGGCTACGAGCAGTACTTC.

The DNA of the CDR3 is TGTGCCAGCAGCATTTCTAGCGATCGCGAGCAGTTCTTC. Translating gives CASSISSDREQFF. The V and J genes are TRBV7-9 and TRBJ2-1, with D possibly matching TRBD2 (6 bases). Trimming shortened V by 5 bases and J by 10 bases, and 15 bases separated the two germline ends. Per germline, CDR1 SEHNR and CDR2 FQNEAQ (reference sequence). The CDR3 length is 13 residues.

The table lists this clone with a count of one. The chain couples TRBV11-2 to TRBJ2-7, with TRBD1 identical over 9 bases. Germline V lookup: CDR1 SGHAT, CDR2 FQNNGV. This CDR3 has 15 residues. The J segment lost 2 bases and the V segment lost 5 bases, leaving 7 bases of the junction unmatched. In DNA form, the CDR3 reads TGTGCCAGCAGCATGGGACAGGGAATTCCCTACGAGCAGTACTTC. This gives the protein CASSMGQGIPYEQYF.

The V gene is TRBV5-1, the J gene TRBJ2-2; 9 bases line up with TRBD1. The junction had 5 bases not matched to a gene; V was cut back by 4 bases and J by 4 bases. Germline V CDR1 and CDR2: SGHRS, YFSETQ. This CDR3 has 15 amino acids. CDR3 nucleotides: TGCGCCAGCAGCCTGACAGGGGGAATCACCGGGGAGCTGTTTTTT. It codes for CASSLTGGITGELFF.

The chain joins TRBV25-1 to TRBJ2-6; D perhaps matches TRBD2 (5 bases). Trimming took 3 bases from V and 0 from J, leaving 9 bases between them. The CDR3 is 16 residues long. CDR1 is MGHDK and CDR2 is SYGVNS in the germline V gene. CDR3: CASSEEVFSGANVLTF. CDR3 nucleotides: TGTGCCAGCAGTGAGGAGGTCTTCTCTGGGGCCAACGTCCTGACTTTC.

Of note for this clone: The same CDR3 is also encoded by other DNA sequences in this sample. The V gene is TRBV9, the J gene TRBJ2-7, with 8 bases matching TRBD2. The length of the CDR3 is 15 residues. Germline assignment: CDR1 SGDLS and CDR2 YYNGEE. V shed 3 bases and J 0 bases; nucleotides not matched to a gene: 5. CDR3 residues: CASSGGRTGSYEQYF. The CDR3 coding sequence is TGTGCCAGCAGCGGCGGGAGGACCGGCTCCTACGAGCAGTACTTC.

This chain's CDR3 is CSAFGTGELFF. CDR3 coding DNA: TGCAGTGCCTTTGGCACCGGGGAGCTGTTTTTT. The V gene is TRBV20-1, the J gene TRBJ2-2, with D unresolved. Trimming took off 6 bases at V and 4 bases at J, with 6 bases between the two ends. CDR3 size: 11 residues. CDR1 and CDR2 (germline): DFQATT, SNEGSKA (reference sequence).

The chain uses TRBV6-5 and TRBJ1-2; weak D call: TRBD1 (6 bases). The germline V gene has CDR1 MNHEY and CDR2 SVGAGI. V was cut by 8 bases and J by 3 bases, with 16 bases left in between. The CDR3 has 14 amino acids. CDR3 residues: CASRDTLGYYGYTF. The CDR3 DNA reads as TGTGCCAGCCGGGACACTCTGGGGTACTATGGCTACACCTTC.

As regards this clone: This sample includes further DNA sequences coding for the same CDR3. V gene TRBV27 combines with J gene TRBJ2-5, with unresolved D. The V gene's germline CDR1 is MNHEY and CDR2 SMNVEV (reference sequence). The CDR3 totals 11 residues. The germline V and J ends were trimmed by 4 bases and 4 bases, with 4 bases remaining between them. The chain's CDR3 is CASSSSETQYF. In DNA form, the CDR3 reads TGTGCCAGCAGTTCCTCAGAGACCCAGTACTTC.

The chain joins TRBV9 to TRBJ2-1; no clear D. Germline V gives CDR1 SGDLS, CDR2 YYNGEE. The CDR3 is 15 amino acids. V was trimmed by 3 bases and J by 9 bases, leaving 19 bases between them. The CDR3 DNA reads as TGTGCCAGCAGCGGGGCCGGGTCCCATCGAATTGAGCAGTTCTTC. This sequence encodes CASSGAGSHRIEQFF.

The CDR3 DNA is TGTGCCATCAACACGGGGACGTCCTACAATGAGCAGTTCTTC. Protein sequence: CAINTGTSYNEQFF. The V and J genes are TRBV7-9 and TRBJ2-1; D might be TRBD1 or TRBD2, each matching 5 bases. Germline V gene sequence: CDR1 SEHNR, CDR2 FQNEAQ (reference sequence). CDR3 length equals 14 residues. The V end was cut by 10 bases, the J end by 1 base, with 14 bases between.

This rearrangement joins TRBV15 to TRBJ2-2; a possible D gene is TRBD2 (6 bases). V was shortened by 1 base and J by 0 bases, with 9 bases between the two germline ends. This CDR3 contains 16 residues. CDR1 LNHNV and CDR2 YYDKDF come from the germline V gene (reference sequence). The DNA of the CDR3 is TGTGCCACCAGCAGAGTTACTAGCTCGAACACCGGGGAGCTGTTTTTT. Amino acid sequence: CATSRVTSSNTGELFF.

The chain uses TRBV18 and TRBJ2-3; 11 positions match TRBD2. Per germline, CDR1 KGHSH and CDR2 LQKENI. The CDR3 runs to 16 residues. Germline trimming cut 2 bases from V and 0 bases from J; bases unmatched to any gene: 1. CDR3 residues: CASSPTSGSSTDTQYF. The CDR3 DNA reads as TGTGCCAGCTCACCAACTAGCGGGAGTAGCACAGATACGCAGTATTTT.

The chain links TRBV28 to TRBJ2-1; 10 nucleotides match TRBD2. The CDR3 is made up of 14 amino acids. Germline CDR1 and CDR2: MDHEN and SYDVKM. J gave up 6 bases and V 10 bases, and 9 bases lay outside the gene matches. The CDR3 nucleotides are TGTGCCACCTACAGCGGGAGGGCCATCAATGAGCAGTTCTTC. The encoded protein is CATYSGRAINEQFF. Full variable domain (outside the CDR3, taken from reference TRBV28 and TRBJ2-1): DVKVTQSSRYLVKRTGEKVFLECVQDMDHENMFWYRQDPGLGLRLIYFSYDVKMKEKGDIPEGYSVSREKKERFSLILESASTNQTSMYLCATYSGRAINEQFFGPGTRLTVL.

The chain recombines TRBV27 with TRBJ1-2, with D perhaps TRBD1 (5 bases). Between the trimmed V and J ends, which lost 2 bases and 4 bases, there was a span of 11 bases. The CDR3 loop spans 14 amino acids. Germline-derived CDR1 and CDR2 are MNHEY and SMNVEV (reference sequence). CDR3 sequence: CASSLGSGIYGYTF. CDR3 in DNA: TGTGCCAGCAGTTTAGGGTCAGGGATCTATGGCTACACCTTC.

The V and J genes are TRBV6-5 and TRBJ2-1; the D gene is possibly TRBD1 (5 bases). This CDR3 contains 14 residues. V was trimmed by 4 bases and J by 7 bases, leaving 14 bases between them. CDR1 and CDR2 (germline): MNHEY, SVGAGI. The DNA of the CDR3 is TGTGCCAGCAGTTTTCAGGGTGGAATAAATGAGCAGTTCTTC. Amino acid sequence: CASSFQGGINEQFF.

The chain is built from TRBV28 and TRBJ2-1; a possible D gene is TRBD2 (6 bases). CDR1 is MDHEN and CDR2 is SYDVKM in the germline V gene. The CDR3 is made up of 15 amino acids. V lost 3 bases and J lost 3, with 12 bases in between. Here the CDR3 reads CASSLVGLVYNEQFF. In DNA, the CDR3 is TGTGCCAGCAGTTTGGTGGGACTGGTCTACAATGAGCAGTTCTTC.

Note on this clone: Other DNA sequences from this sample encode an identical CDR3 as well. The V call is TRBV4-1, the J call TRBJ2-7; D call uncertain. The CDR3 sequence is 14 residues long. V lost 1 base, J lost 3 bases, and 10 bases lay in between. Germline CDR1 MGHRA, CDR2 YSYEKL. CDR3 bases: TGCGCCAGCAGCCAAGCGAGCAGAGGCTACGAGCAGTACTTC. Protein: CASSQASRGYEQYF.

A single count supports this clone. The chain couples TRBV5-5 to TRBJ2-7; D might be TRBD1 or TRBD2, each matching 5 bases. The CDR3 consists of 14 residues. Between the trimmed V and J ends, which lost 4 bases and 4 bases, there was a span of 15 bases. Germline values: CDR1 SGHKS, CDR2 YYEKEE (reference sequence). The CDR3 region has the DNA TGTGCCAGCAGCGCCTGGGGGACGGAATACGAGCAGTACTTC. It codes for CASSAWGTEYEQYF.

The chain links TRBV7-3 to TRBJ2-3, with D perhaps TRBD1 or TRBD2 (6 bases each). The CDR3 loop spans 15 amino acids. Trimming removed 5 bases from V and 3 bases from J, with 15 bases in between. Germline V gene data show CDR1 as SGHTA and CDR2 as FQGTGA. CDR3 nucleotide sequence: TGTGCCAGCAGCCCAGTAGGGGGGAGGACAGATACGCAGTATTTT. It yields the protein CASSPVGGRTDTQYF.

The V gene is TRBV7-9, the J gene TRBJ1-2; the D gene is possibly TRBD1 (6 bases). Trimming shortened V by 2 bases and J by 6 bases, and 13 bases separated the two germline ends. This CDR3 has 14 amino acids. Germline assignment: CDR1 SEHNR and CDR2 FQNEAQ (reference sequence). CDR3 loop: CASSLRDTSHGYTF. The CDR3 bases are TGTGCCAGCAGCTTACGGGACACAAGCCATGGCTACACCTTC.

This clone was seen once. CDR3 nucleotide sequence: TGTGCCAGCAGCGGTCCGACTAGCGGGGCGATAAATGAGCAGTTCTTC. Translation: CASSGPTSGAINEQFF. This chain links TRBV7-9 with TRBJ2-1, with TRBD2 identical over 11 bases. J lost 7 bases, V lost 5 bases, and 10 bases had no gene match. CDR3 length: 16 amino acids. The germline gives CDR1 SEHNR, CDR2 FQNEAQ (reference sequence).

As concerns this clone: Other nucleotide sequences from this sample produce the same CDR3. This chain connects TRBV27 to TRBJ2-1; D call uncertain. Looked up from germline, CDR1 is MNHEY and CDR2 is SMNVEV (reference sequence). The CDR3 sequence is 15 residues long. Between the trimmed V and J ends, which lost 1 base and 0 bases, there was a span of 7 bases. This chain's CDR3 is CASSLYRSSYNEQFF. The CDR3, as DNA: TGTGCCAGCAGTTTATACCGGAGCTCCTACAATGAGCAGTTCTTC.

The chain is built from TRBV27 and TRBJ2-6, with 10 bases aligning to TRBD1. The V and J ends lost 5 bases and 0 bases, in that order; junction bases with no gene match: 7. This CDR3 comprises 18 residues. In germline, CDR1 is MNHEY, CDR2 SMNVEV (reference sequence). The CDR3 here is CASSPGTGDFSGANVLTF. As DNA, the CDR3 is TGTGCCAGCAGTCCCGGGACAGGGGATTTCTCTGGGGCCAACGTCCTGACTTTC. Drawing the rest from reference TRBV27 and TRBJ2-6, the complete variable domain is EAQVTQNPRYLITVTGKKLTVTCSQNMNHEYMSWYRQDPGLGLRQIYYSMNVEVTDKGDVPEGYKVSRKEKRNFPLILESPSPNQTSLYFCASSPGTGDFSGANVLTFGAGSRLTVL.